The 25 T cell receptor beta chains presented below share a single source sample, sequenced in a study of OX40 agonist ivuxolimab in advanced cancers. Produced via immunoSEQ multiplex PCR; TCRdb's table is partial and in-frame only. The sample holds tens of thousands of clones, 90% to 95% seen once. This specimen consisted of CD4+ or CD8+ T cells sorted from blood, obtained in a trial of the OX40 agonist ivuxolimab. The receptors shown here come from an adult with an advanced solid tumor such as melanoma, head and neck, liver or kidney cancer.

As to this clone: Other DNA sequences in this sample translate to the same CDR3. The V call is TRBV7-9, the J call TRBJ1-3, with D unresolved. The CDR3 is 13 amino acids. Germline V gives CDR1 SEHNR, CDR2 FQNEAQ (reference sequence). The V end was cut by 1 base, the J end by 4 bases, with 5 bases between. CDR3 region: CASSLGTGNTIYF. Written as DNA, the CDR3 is TGTGCCAGCAGCTTAGGGACCGGAAACACCATATATTTT.

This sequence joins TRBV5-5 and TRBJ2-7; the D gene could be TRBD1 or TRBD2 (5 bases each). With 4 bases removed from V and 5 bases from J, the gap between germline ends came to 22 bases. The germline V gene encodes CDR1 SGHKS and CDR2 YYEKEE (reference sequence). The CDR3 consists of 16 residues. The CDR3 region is CASSPGLGAMVDEQYF. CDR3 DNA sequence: TGTGCCAGCAGCCCGGGGCTAGGAGCAATGGTGGACGAGCAGTACTTC.

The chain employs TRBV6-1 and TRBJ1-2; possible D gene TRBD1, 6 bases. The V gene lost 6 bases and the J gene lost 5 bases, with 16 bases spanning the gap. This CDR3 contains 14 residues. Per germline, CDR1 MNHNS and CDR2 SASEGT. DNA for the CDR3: TGTGCCAGCAGGACCGGACAGAATCTGTATGGCTACACCTTC. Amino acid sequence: CASRTGQNLYGYTF.

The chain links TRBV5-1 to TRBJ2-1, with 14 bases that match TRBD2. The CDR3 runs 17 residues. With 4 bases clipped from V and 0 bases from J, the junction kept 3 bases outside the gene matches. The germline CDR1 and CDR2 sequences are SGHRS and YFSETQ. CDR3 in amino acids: CASSPGTSGSSYNEQFF. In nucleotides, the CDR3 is TGCGCCAGCAGCCCGGGGACTAGCGGGAGCTCCTACAATGAGCAGTTCTTC.

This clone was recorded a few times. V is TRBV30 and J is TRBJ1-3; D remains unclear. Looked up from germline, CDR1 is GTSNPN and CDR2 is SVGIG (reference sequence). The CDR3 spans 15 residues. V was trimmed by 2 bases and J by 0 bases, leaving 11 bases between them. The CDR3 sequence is CAWSYGLSSGNTIYF. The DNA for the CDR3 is TGTGCCTGGAGTTATGGCCTGAGCTCTGGAAACACCATATATTTT.

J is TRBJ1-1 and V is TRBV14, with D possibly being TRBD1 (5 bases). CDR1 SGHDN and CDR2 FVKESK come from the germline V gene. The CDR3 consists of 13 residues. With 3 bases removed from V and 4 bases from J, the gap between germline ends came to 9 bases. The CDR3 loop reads CASSHSGGTEAFF. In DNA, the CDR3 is TGTGCCAGCAGCCATTCTGGGGGCACTGAAGCTTTCTTT.

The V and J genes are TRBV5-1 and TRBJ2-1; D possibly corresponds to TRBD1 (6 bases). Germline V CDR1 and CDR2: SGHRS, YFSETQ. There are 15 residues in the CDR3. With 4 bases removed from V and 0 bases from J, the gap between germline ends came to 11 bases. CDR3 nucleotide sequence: TGCGCCAGCAGCCTACAGGGTCTCTCCTACAATGAGCAGTTCTTC. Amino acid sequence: CASSLQGLSYNEQFF.

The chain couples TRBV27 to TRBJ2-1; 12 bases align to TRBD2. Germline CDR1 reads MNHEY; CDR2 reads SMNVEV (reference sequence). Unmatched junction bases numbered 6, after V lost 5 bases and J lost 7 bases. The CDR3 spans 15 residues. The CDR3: CASSPRTSGMNEQFF. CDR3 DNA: TGTGCCAGCAGTCCCCGGACTAGCGGGATGAATGAGCAGTTCTTC.

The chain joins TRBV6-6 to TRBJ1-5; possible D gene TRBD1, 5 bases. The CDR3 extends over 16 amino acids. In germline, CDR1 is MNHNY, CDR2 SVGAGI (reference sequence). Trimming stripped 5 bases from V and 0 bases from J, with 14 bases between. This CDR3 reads CASSAGTKNSNQPQHF. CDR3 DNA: TGTGCCAGCAGTGCCGGGACGAAGAATAGCAATCAGCCCCAGCATTTT.

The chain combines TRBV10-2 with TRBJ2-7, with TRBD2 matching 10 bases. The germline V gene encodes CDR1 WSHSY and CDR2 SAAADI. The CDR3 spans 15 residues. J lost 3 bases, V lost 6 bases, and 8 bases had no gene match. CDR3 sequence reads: CASRALRTSGYEQYF. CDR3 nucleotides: TGCGCCAGCAGGGCCCTAAGGACTAGCGGCTACGAGCAGTACTTC.

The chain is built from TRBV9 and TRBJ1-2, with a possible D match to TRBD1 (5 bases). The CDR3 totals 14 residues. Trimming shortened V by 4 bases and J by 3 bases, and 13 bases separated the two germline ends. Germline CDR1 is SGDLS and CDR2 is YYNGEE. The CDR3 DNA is TGTGCCAGCAGCCAGACTGGCAGGGACTATGGCTACACCTTC. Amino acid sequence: CASSQTGRDYGYTF.

DNA of the CDR3: TGCAGCGTTGGCGGTCGTTGGGGCTACGAGCAGTACTTC. Translation: CSVGGRWGYEQYF. The chain recombines TRBV29-1 with TRBJ2-7; D remains unclear. There are 13 residues in the CDR3. Germline V gene lookup returns CDR1 SQVTM and CDR2 ANQGSEA. The germline V and J ends were trimmed by 4 bases and 3 bases, with 13 bases remaining between them.

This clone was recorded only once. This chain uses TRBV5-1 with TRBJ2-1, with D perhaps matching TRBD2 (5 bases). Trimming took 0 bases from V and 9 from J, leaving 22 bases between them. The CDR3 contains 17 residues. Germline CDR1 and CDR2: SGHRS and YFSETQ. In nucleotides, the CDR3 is TGCGCCAGCAGCTTGGAGCCTAGCACTAGGGATAAGGGTGAGCAGTTCTTC. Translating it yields CASSLEPSTRDKGEQFF. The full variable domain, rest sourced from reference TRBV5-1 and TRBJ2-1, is KAGVTQTPRYLIKTRGQQVTLSCSPISGHRSVSWYQQTPGQGLQFLFEYFSETQRNKGNFPGRFSGRQFSNSRSEMNVSTLELGDSALYLCASSLEPSTRDKGEQFFGPGTRLTVL.

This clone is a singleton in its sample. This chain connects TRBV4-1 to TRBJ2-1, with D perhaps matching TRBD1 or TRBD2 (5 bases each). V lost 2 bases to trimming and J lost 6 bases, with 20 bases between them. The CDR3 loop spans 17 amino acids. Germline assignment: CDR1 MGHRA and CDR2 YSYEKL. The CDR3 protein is CASSQRFPGPIGNEQFF. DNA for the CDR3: TGCGCCAGCAGCCAAAGATTTCCGGGGCCAATAGGCAATGAGCAGTTCTTC.

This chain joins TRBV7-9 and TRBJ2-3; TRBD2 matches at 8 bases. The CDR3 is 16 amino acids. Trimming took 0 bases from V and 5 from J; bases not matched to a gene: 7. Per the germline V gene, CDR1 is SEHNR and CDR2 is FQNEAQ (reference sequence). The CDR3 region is CASSLAGRGGQDTQYF. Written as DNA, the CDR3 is TGTGCCAGCAGCTTAGCCGGTCGGGGGGGCCAAGATACGCAGTATTTT.

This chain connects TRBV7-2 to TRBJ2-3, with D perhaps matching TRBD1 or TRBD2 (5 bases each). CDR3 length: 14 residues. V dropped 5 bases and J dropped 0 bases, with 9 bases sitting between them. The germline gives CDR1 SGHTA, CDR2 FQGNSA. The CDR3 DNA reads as TGTGCCAGCAGCCTTCGGGACAGCACAGATACGCAGTATTTT. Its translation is CASSLRDSTDTQYF.

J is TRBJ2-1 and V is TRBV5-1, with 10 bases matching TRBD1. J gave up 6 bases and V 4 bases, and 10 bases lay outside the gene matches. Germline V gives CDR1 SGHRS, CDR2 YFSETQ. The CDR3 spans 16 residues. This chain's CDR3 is CASSPGTGEVFNEQFF. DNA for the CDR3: TGCGCCAGCAGCCCCGGGACAGGGGAGGTATTCAATGAGCAGTTCTTC.

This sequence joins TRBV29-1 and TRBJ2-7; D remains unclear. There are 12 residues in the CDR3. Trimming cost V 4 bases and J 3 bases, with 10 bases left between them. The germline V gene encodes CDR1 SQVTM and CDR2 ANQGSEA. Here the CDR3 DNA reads TGCAGCGTTGGAGGCCGCGGCTACGAGCAGTACTTC. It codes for CSVGGRGYEQYF.

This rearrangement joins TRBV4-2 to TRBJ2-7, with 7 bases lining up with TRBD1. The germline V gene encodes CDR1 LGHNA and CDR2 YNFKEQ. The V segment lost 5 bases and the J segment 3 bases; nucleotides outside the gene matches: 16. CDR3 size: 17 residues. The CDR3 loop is CASSLGRFTGDNYEQYF. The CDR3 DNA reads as TGTGCCAGCAGCTTGGGTAGGTTCACAGGGGATAACTACGAGCAGTACTTC.

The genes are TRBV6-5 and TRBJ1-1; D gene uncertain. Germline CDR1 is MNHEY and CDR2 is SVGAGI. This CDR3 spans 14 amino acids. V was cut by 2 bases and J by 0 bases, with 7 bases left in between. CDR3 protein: CASSYGVLNTEAFF. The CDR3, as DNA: TGTGCCAGCAGTTACGGAGTTTTGAACACTGAAGCTTTCTTT.

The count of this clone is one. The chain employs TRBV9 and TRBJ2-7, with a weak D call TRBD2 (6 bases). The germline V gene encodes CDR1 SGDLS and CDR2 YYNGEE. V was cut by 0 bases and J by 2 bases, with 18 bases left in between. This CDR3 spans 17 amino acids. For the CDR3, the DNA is TGTGCCAGCAGCGTAGAAGTTGCGGGGAGCCCTCCCTACGAGCAGTACTTC. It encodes CASSVEVAGSPPYEQYF.

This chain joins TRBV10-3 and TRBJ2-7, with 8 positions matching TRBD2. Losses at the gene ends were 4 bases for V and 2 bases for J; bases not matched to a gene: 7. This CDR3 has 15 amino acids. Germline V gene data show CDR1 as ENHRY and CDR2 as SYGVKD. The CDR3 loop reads CAISATPRGAYEQYF. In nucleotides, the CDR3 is TGTGCCATCAGTGCGACCCCGCGGGGGGCCTACGAGCAGTACTTC.

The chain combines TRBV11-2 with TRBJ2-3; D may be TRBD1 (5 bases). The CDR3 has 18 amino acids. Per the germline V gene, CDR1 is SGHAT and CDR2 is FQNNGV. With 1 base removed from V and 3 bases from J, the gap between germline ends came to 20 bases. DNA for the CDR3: TGTGCCAGCAGCTTAGCTTTAGACAGTTTAATGACTACAGATACGCAGTATTTT. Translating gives CASSLALDSLMTTDTQYF.

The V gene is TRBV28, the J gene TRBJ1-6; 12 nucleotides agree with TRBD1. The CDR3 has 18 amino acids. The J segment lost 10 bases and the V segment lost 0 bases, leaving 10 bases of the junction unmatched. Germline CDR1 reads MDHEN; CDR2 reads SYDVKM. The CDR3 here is CASSLWSGTGGGESPLHF. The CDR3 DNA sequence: TGTGCCAGCAGTTTATGGTCCGGGACAGGGGGCGGTGAATCACCCCTCCACTTT.

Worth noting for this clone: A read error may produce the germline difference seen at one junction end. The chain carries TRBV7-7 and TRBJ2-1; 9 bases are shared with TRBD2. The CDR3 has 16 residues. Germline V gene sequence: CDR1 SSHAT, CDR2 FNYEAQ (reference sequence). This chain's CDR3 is CASSLGTSKVYNEQFF. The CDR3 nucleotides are TGTGCTAGCAGCTTAGGGACTAGCAAGGTTTACAATGAGCAGTTCTTC.